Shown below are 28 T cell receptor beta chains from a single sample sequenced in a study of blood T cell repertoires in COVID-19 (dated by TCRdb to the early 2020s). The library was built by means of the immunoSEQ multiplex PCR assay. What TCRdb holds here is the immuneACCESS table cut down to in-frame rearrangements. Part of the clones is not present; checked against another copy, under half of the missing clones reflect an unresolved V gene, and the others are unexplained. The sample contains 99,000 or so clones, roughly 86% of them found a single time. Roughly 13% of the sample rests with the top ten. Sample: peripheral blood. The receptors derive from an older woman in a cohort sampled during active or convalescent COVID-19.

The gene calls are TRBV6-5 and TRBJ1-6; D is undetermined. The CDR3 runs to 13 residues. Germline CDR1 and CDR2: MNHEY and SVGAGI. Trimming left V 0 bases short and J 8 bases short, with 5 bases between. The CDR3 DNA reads TGTGCCAGCAGTTACTCCCGTCATTCACCCCTCCACTTT. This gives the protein CASSYSRHSPLHF.

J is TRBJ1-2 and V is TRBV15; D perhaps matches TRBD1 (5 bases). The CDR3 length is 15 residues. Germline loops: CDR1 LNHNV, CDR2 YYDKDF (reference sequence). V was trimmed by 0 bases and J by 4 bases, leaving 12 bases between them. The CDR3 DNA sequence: TGTGCCACCAGCAGAGATCTATGGGACTCCTATGGCTACACCTTC. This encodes CATSRDLWDSYGYTF.

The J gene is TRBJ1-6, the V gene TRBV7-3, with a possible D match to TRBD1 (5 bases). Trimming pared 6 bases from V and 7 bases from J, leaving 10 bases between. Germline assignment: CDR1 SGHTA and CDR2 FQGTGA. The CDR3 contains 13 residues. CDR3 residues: CASSLGANSPLHF. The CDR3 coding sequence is TGTGCCAGCAGTCTTGGGGCGAATTCACCCCTCCACTTT.

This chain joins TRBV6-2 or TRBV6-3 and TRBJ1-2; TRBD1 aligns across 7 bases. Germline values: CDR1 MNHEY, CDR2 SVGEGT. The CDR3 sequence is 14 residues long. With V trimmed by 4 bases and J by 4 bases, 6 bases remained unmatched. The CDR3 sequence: CASSWRGRGYGYTF. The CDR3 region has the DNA TGTGCCAGCAGTTGGAGGGGGCGAGGCTATGGCTACACCTTC.

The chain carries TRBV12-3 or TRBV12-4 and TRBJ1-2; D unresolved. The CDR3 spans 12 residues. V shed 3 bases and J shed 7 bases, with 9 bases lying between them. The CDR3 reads CASSFGPVGYTF. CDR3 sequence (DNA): TGTGCCAGCAGTTTCGGTCCGGTTGGCTACACCTTC.

CDR3 nucleotides: TGTGCCAGCAGCGTAGGGACAGCCGTCAATGAAAAACTGTTTTTT. Its translation is CASSVGTAVNEKLFF. The chain has TRBV9 and TRBJ1-4; D is possibly TRBD1 (6 bases). The CDR3 has 15 residues. Per germline, CDR1 SGDLS and CDR2 YYNGEE. V lost 0 bases and J lost 5, with 11 bases in between.

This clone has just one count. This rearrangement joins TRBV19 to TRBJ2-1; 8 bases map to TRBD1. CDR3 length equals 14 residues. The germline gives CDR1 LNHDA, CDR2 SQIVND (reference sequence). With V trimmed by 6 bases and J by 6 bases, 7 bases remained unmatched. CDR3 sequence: CASRSLDRGNEQFF. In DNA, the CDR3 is TGTGCCAGTAGGAGTCTAGACAGGGGCAATGAGCAGTTCTTC.

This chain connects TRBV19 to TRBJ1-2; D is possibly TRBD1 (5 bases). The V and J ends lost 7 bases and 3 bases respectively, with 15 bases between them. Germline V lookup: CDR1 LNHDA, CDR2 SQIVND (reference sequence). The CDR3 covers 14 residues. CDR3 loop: CASTLGASHYGYTF. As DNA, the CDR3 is TGTGCCAGTACCCTTGGGGCCAGTCACTATGGCTACACCTTC.

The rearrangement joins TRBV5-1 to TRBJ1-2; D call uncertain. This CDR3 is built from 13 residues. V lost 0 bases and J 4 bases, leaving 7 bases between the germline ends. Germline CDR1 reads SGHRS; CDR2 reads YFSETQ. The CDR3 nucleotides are TGCGCCAGCAGCTTGGACAGCTCCTATGGCTACACCTTC. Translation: CASSLDSSYGYTF.

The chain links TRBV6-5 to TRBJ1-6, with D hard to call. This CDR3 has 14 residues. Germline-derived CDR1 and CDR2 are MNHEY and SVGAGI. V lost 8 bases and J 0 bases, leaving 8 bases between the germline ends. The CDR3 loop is CASGGNSYNSPLHF. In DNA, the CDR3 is TGTGCCAGCGGCGGAAACTCCTATAATTCACCCCTCCACTTT.

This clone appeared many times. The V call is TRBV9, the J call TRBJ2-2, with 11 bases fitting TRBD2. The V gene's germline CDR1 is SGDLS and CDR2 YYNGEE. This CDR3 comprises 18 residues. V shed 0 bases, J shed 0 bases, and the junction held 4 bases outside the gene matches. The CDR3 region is CASSVVRTSGSNTGELFF. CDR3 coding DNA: TGTGCCAGCAGCGTAGTACGGACTAGCGGGTCGAACACCGGGGAGCTGTTTTTT.

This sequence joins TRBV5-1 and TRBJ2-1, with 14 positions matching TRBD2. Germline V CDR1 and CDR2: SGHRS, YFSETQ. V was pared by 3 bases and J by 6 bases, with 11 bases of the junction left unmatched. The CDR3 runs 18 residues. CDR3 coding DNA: TGCGCCAGCAGCTCTTCTCCGGGACTAGCGGGAGTAGGCAATGAGCAGTTCTTC. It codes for CASSSSPGLAGVGNEQFF.

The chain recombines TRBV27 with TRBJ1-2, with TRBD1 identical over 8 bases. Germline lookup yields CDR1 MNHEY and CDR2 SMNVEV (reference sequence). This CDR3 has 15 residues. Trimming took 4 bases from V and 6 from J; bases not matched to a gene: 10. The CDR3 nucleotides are TGTGCCAGCAGTTCAAAGGACAGGGTATACGATGGCTACACCTTC. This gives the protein CASSSKDRVYDGYTF.

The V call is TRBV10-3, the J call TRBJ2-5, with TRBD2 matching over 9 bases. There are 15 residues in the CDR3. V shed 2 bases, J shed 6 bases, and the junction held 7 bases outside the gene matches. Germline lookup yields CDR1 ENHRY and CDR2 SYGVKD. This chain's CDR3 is CAISEASGISKTQYF. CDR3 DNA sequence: TGTGCCATCAGTGAGGCTAGCGGGATTTCGAAGACCCAGTACTTC.

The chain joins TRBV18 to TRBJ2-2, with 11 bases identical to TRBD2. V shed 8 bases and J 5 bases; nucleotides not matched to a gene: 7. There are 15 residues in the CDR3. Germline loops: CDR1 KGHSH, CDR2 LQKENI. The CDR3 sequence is CASPPTSGTTGELFF. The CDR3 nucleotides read TGTGCCAGCCCCCCGACTAGCGGGACAACCGGGGAGCTGTTTTTT.

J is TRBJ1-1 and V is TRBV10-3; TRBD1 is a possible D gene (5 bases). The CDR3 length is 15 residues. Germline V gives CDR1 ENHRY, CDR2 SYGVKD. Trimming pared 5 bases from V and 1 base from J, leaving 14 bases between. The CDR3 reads CAISSTGTWNTEAFF. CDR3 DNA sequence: TGTGCCATCAGTTCTACCGGGACTTGGAACACTGAAGCTTTCTTT.

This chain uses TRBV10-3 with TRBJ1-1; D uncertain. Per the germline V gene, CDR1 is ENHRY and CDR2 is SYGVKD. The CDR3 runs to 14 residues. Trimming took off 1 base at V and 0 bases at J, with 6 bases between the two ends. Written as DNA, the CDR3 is TGTGCCATCAGTGAGTACGGGATGAACACTGAAGCTTTCTTT. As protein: CAISEYGMNTEAFF.

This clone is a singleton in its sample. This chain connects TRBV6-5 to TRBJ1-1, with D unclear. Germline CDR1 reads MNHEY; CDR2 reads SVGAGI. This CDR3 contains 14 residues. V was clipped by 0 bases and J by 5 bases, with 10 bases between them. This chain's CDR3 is CASSYSGSGTEAFF. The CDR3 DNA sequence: TGTGCCAGCAGTTACTCCGGGTCTGGGACTGAAGCTTTCTTT.

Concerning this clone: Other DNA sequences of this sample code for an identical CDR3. The CDR3 loop reads CASSIGGGNTEAFF. The CDR3 nucleotides read TGTGCCAGTAGTATAGGCGGGGGGAACACTGAAGCTTTCTTT. V is TRBV19 and J is TRBJ1-1, with D perhaps TRBD1 (5 bases). This CDR3 has 14 amino acids. Germline V gene data show CDR1 as LNHDA and CDR2 as SQIVND (reference sequence). Trimming cost V 1 base and J 1 base, with 7 bases left between them.

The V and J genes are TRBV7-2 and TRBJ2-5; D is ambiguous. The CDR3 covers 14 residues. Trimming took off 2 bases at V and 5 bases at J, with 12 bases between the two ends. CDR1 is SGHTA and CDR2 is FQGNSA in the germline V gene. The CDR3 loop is CASSLSSSTETQYF. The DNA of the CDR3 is TGTGCCAGCAGCTTATCCAGTAGCACGGAGACCCAGTACTTC.

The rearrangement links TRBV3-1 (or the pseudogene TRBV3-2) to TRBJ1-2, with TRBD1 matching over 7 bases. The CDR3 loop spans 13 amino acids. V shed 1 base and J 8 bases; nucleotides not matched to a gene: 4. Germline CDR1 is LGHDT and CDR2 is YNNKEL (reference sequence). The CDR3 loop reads CASSQATGAGYTF. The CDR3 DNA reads TGTGCCAGCAGCCAAGCCACAGGGGCCGGCTACACCTTC.

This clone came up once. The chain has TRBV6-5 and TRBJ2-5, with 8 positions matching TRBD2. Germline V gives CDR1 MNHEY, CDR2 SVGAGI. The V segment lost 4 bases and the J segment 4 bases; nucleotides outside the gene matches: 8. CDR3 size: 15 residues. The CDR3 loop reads CASSSRGGVAETQYF. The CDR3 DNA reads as TGTGCCAGCAGTTCCCGGGGGGGGGTCGCAGAGACCCAGTACTTC.

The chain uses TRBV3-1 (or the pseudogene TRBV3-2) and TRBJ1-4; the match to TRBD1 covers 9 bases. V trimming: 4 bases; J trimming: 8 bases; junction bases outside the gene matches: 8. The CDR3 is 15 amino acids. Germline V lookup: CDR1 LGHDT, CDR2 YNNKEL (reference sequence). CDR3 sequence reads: CASSLSGTGREKLFF. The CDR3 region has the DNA TGTGCCAGCAGCCTATCCGGGACAGGGAGGGAAAAACTGTTTTTT.

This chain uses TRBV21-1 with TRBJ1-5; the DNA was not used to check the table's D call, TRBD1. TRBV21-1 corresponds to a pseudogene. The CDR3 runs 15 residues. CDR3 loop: CASITGELGNQPQHF. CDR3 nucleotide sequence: TGTGCCAGCATCACAGGGGAATTGGGCAATCAGCCCCAGCATTTT.

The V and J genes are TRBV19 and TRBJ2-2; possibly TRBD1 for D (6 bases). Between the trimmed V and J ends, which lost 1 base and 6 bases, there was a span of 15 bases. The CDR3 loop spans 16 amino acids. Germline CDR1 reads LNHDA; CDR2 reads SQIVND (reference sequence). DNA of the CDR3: TGTGCCAGTAGTATAGCAGGAACAGGGAATCCCGGGGAGCTGTTTTTT. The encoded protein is CASSIAGTGNPGELFF.

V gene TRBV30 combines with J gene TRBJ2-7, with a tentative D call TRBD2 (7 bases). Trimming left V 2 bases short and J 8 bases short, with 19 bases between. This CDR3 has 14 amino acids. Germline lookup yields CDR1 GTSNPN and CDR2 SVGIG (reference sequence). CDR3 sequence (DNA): TGTGCCTGGAGTCATACGGGGGGCCCATTCAAGCAGTACTTC. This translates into CAWSHTGGPFKQYF.

The chain's CDR3 is CASSVDGGTYNEQFF. CDR3 DNA sequence: TGTGCCAGCAGCGTAGACGGGGGGACTTACAATGAGCAGTTCTTC. The genes are TRBV9 and TRBJ2-1, with 7 bases lining up with TRBD2. The junction had 4 bases not matched to a gene; V was cut back by 0 bases and J by 4 bases. The CDR3 contains 15 residues. Germline assignment: CDR1 SGDLS and CDR2 YYNGEE.

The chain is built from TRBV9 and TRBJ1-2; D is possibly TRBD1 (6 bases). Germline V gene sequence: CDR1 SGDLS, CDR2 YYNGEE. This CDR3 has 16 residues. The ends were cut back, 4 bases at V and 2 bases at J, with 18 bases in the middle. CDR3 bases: TGTGCCAGCAGCCAAGGGGCAGGGGCCGAGAACTATGGCTACACCTTC. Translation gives CASSQGAGAENYGYTF.